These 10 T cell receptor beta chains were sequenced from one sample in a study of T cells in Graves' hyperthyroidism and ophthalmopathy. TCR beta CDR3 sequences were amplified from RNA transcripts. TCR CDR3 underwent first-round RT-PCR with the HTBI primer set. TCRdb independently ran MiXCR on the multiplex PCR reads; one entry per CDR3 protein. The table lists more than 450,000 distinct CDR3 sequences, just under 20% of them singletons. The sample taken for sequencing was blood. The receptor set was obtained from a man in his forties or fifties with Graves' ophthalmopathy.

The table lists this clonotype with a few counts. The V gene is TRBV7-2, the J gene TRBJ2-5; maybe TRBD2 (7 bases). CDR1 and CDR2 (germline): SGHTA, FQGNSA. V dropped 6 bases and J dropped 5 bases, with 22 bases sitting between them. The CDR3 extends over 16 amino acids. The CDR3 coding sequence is TGTGCCAGCAGTTCCCGACTAGCAAAGGGGGGGGAGACCCAGTACTTC. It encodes CASSSRLAKGGETQYF. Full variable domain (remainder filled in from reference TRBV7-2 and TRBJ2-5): GAGVSQSPSNKVTEKGKDVELRCDPISGHTALYWYRQSLGQGLEFLIYFQGNSAPDKSGLPSDRFSAERTGGSVSTLTIQRTQQEDSAVYLCASSSRLAKGGETQYFGPGTRLLVL.

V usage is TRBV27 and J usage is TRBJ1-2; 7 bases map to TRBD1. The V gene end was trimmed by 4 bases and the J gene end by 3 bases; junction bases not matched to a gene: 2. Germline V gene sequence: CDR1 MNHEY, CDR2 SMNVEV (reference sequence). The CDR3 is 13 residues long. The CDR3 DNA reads TGTGCCAGCAGTTGGGGGACAGACTATGGCTACACCTTC. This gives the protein CASSWGTDYGYTF.

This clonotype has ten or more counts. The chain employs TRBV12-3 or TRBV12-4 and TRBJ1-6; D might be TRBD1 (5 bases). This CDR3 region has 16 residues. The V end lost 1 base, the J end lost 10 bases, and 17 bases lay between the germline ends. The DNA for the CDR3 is TGTGCCAGCAGTTTAGTGGGGGGAAATGTAGGATCACCCCTCCACTTT. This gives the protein CASSLVGGNVGSPLHF.

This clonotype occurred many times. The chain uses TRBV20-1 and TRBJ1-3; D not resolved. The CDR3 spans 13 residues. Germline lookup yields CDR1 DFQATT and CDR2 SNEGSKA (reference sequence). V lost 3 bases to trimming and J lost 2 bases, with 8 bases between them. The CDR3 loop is CSASRGPGNTIYF. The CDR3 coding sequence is TGCAGTGCTAGTCGTGGGCCTGGAAACACCATATATTTT.

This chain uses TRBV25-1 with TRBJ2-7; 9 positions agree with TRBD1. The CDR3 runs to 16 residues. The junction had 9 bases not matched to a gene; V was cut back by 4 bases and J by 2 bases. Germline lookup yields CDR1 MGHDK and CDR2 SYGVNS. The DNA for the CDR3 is TGTGCCAGCAGTGGAACAGGGACAGGGACCCCCTACGAGCAGTACTTC. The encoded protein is CASSGTGTGTPYEQYF.

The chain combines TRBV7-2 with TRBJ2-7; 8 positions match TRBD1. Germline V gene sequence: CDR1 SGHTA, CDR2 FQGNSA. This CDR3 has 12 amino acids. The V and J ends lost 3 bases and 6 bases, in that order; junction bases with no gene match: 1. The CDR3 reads CASSFRGLEQYF. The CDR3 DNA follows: TGTGCCAGCAGCTTCAGGGGGCTCGAGCAGTACTTC.

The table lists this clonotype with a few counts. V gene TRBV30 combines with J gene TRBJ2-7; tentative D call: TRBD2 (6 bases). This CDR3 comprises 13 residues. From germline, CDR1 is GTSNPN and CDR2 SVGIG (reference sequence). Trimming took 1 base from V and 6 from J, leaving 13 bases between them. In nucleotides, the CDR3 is TGTGCCTGGAGTGCTCAGACTAGTGGCGAGCAGTACTTC. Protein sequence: CAWSAQTSGEQYF.

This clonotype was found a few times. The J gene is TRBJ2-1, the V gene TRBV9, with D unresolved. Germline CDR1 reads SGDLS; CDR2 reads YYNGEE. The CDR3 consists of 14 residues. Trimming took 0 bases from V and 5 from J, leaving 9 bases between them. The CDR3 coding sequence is TGTGCCAGCAGCGTAGAGCCAACTGACAATGAGCAGTTCTTC. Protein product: CASSVEPTDNEQFF.

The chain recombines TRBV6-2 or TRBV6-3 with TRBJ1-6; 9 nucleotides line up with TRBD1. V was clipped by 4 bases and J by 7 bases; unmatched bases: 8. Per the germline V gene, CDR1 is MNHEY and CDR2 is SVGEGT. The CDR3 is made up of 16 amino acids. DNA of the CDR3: TGTGCCAGCAGTTCCGGACAGGGGCTTAAAAATTCACCCCTCCACTTT. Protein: CASSSGQGLKNSPLHF.

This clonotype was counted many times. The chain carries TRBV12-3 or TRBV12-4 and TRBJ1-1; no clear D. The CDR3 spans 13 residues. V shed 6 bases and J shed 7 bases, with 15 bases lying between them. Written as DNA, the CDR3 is TGTGCCAGCAGACGATCCCAGACTGGTGAAGCTTTCTTT. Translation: CASRRSQTGEAFF.